The 30 T cell receptor beta chains reported below all come from one sample, sequenced in a study of T cells in pancreatic ductal adenocarcinoma. The method was immunoSEQ multiplex PCR; TCRdb's version includes in-frame clones alone and lacks a portion of them. The sample has 25,000 to 35,000 clones, approximately 92% seen once. Selected pancreatic ductal adenocarcinoma patients had undergone surgery without neoadjuvant therapy. Sequencing was performed on PBMCs. The receptors were gathered from a human donor with pancreatic ductal adenocarcinoma.

This chain joins TRBV5-5 and TRBJ2-5; 15 bases agree with TRBD2. Losses at the gene ends were 0 bases for V and 5 bases for J; bases not matched to a gene: 2. Germline CDR1 reads SGHKS; CDR2 reads YYEKEE (reference sequence). The length of the CDR3 is 16 residues. CDR3 coding DNA: TGTGCCAGCAGCTTGGAGGGACTAGCGGGAGGTGAGACCCAGTACTTC. Its translation: CASSLEGLAGGETQYF.

The chain is built from TRBV28 and TRBJ2-2, with TRBD2 matching over 7 bases. This CDR3 has 16 amino acids. J lost 0 bases, V lost 8 bases, and 9 bases had no gene match. Germline lookup yields CDR1 MDHEN and CDR2 SYDVKM. CDR3 bases: TGTGCCAGCGGGGACTACGGTCGATCGAACACCGGGGAGCTGTTTTTT. Translating it yields CASGDYGRSNTGELFF.

This sequence joins TRBV28 and TRBJ1-4; 7 nucleotides agree with TRBD1. Germline-derived CDR1 and CDR2 are MDHEN and SYDVKM. The CDR3 consists of 14 residues. V gave up 7 bases and J gave up 8 bases; unmatched junction bases: 10. In DNA form, the CDR3 reads TGTGCCAGCAAACTCACAGGGGCGTGGGAAAAACTGTTTTTT. Amino acid sequence: CASKLTGAWEKLFF.

The gene calls are TRBV19 and TRBJ1-2; D gene ambiguous. The CDR3 totals 10 residues. The V and J ends lost 1 base and 8 bases respectively, with 2 bases between them. Germline V gene data show CDR1 as LNHDA and CDR2 as SQIVND (reference sequence). The CDR3: CASSIGGYTF. CDR3 sequence (DNA): TGTGCCAGTAGTATAGGGGGCTACACCTTC.

The rearrangement joins TRBV12-5 to TRBJ2-2; D might be TRBD2 (5 bases). Trimming took off 5 bases at V and 1 base at J, with 14 bases between the two ends. This CDR3 spans 16 amino acids. Per the germline V gene, CDR1 is LGHNT and CDR2 is FRNRAP. CDR3 residues: CASGLHGGMNTGELFF. CDR3 coding DNA: TGTGCTAGTGGTCTGCACGGAGGCATGAACACCGGGGAGCTGTTTTTT.

This clone has only a few counts. The chain is built from TRBV7-8 and TRBJ2-3; the D gene is possibly TRBD1 (6 bases). CDR3 length: 14 amino acids. Per the germline V gene, CDR1 is SGHVS and CDR2 is FQNEAQ. Trimming cost V 3 bases and J 2 bases, with 9 bases left between them. The CDR3 DNA reads TGTGCCAGCAGCTTCGACAGGCTCACAGATACGCAGTATTTT. Translating it yields CASSFDRLTDTQYF.

The CDR3 reads CASSQDGTRGNEQFF. The CDR3 DNA follows: TGTGCCAGCAGCCAAGATGGGACCCGGGGGAATGAGCAGTTCTTC. The chain uses TRBV4-2 and TRBJ2-1, with a tentative D call TRBD2 (6 bases). Trimming stripped 0 bases from V and 7 bases from J, with 13 bases between. Germline V gene data show CDR1 as LGHNA and CDR2 as YNFKEQ. CDR3 length: 15 amino acids.

This chain links TRBV4-2 with TRBJ2-7, with 7 bases aligning to TRBD1. The CDR3 is made up of 14 amino acids. V was pared by 0 bases and J by 3 bases, with 2 bases of the junction left unmatched. Germline V gives CDR1 LGHNA, CDR2 YNFKEQ. The CDR3 region is CASSQEGQFYEQYF. For the CDR3, the DNA is TGTGCCAGCAGCCAAGAGGGACAGTTCTACGAGCAGTACTTC.

This clone was seen a handful of times. The chain couples TRBV25-1 to TRBJ2-1; tentative D call: TRBD2 (5 bases). From germline, CDR1 is MGHDK and CDR2 SYGVNS. V was cut by 1 base and J by 3 bases, with 10 bases left in between. The CDR3 length is 15 residues. In nucleotides, the CDR3 is TGTGCCAGCAGTGAATTGGGCGGAGGCTACAATGAGCAGTTCTTC. Translating it yields CASSELGGGYNEQFF. The variable domain in full, completed from reference TRBV25-1 and TRBJ2-1, reads EADIYQTPRYLVIGTGKKITLECSQTMGHDKMYWYQQDPGMELHLIHYSYGVNSTEKGDLSSESTVSRIRTEHFPLTLESARPSHTSQYLCASSELGGGYNEQFFGPGTRLTVL.

This clone was observed a few times. This chain joins TRBV7-8 and TRBJ1-4; no clear D gene. Trimming left V 5 bases short and J 11 bases short, with 15 bases between. This CDR3 has 13 amino acids. Looked up from germline, CDR1 is SGHVS and CDR2 is FQNEAQ. The CDR3 DNA is TGTGCCAGCAGCCTTTACGGCGAGACCAAACTGTTTTTT. Translating gives CASSLYGETKLFF.

Points on this clone: The sample holds other DNA sequences that translate to the same CDR3. V and J are TRBV30 and TRBJ1-1; D is uncertain. Trimming cost V 5 bases and J 1 base, with 8 bases left between them. Germline V gene sequence: CDR1 GTSNPN, CDR2 SVGIG (reference sequence). The CDR3 is made up of 12 amino acids. As DNA, the CDR3 is TGTGCCTGGGGGAGAGGGAACACTGAAGCTTTCTTT. As protein: CAWGRGNTEAFF.

J is TRBJ1-1 and V is TRBV5-1, with 9 bases matching TRBD1. Germline-derived CDR1 and CDR2 are SGHRS and YFSETQ. V lost 6 bases and J lost 0; bases outside the gene matches: 3. The CDR3 has 14 amino acids. CDR3 nucleotide sequence: TGCGCCAGCACCCGGACAGGGGTGAACACTGAAGCTTTCTTT. Translating gives CASTRTGVNTEAFF.

V gene TRBV19 combines with J gene TRBJ1-5; D is undetermined. The CDR3 runs 14 residues. Trimming left V 10 bases short and J 2 bases short, with 15 bases between. CDR1 is LNHDA and CDR2 is SQIVND in the germline V gene (reference sequence). CDR3 loop: CATRRRVGNQPQHF. CDR3 nucleotide sequence: TGTGCCACGCGCCGGAGGGTTGGCAATCAGCCCCAGCATTTT.

This clone was detected only a few times. This chain uses TRBV5-1 with TRBJ1-5; 7 bases fit TRBD1. CDR1 is SGHRS, CDR2 YFSETQ, per germline. V dropped 5 bases and J dropped 7; count of bases not matched to a gene: 12. CDR3 length equals 15 residues. The CDR3 reads CASRIGDSFLQPQHF. As DNA, the CDR3 is TGCGCCAGCAGAATCGGGGACAGCTTCTTACAGCCCCAGCATTTT.

CDR3 sequence reads: CASSFLSNTEAFF. The CDR3 DNA is TGTGCCAGTAGTTTTCTTTCGAACACTGAAGCTTTCTTT. The chain uses TRBV19 and TRBJ1-1, with D uncertain. The V end was cut by 5 bases, the J end by 1 base, with 8 bases between. Germline CDR1 reads LNHDA; CDR2 reads SQIVND (reference sequence). The CDR3 has 13 amino acids.

This chain uses TRBV2 with TRBJ1-2; D may be TRBD1 (6 bases). The CDR3 loop spans 12 amino acids. V was cut by 9 bases and J by 4 bases, with 12 bases left in between. Germline values: CDR1 SNHLY, CDR2 FYNNEI. The CDR3 here is CARGTSSYGYTF. CDR3 nucleotide sequence: TGTGCCAGGGGGACATCCAGCTATGGCTACACCTTC.

The V and J genes are TRBV11-3 and TRBJ2-1; TRBD2 aligns across 14 bases. Germline V lookup: CDR1 SGHNT, CDR2 YENEEA. The J segment lost 6 bases and the V segment lost 5 bases, leaving 12 bases of the junction unmatched. This CDR3 region has 18 residues. The CDR3 region has the DNA TGTGCCAGCAGCCCATTCGGTTTCGGGACTAGCGGGAGCAATGAGCAGTTCTTC. Translation gives CASSPFGFGTSGSNEQFF.

This sequence joins TRBV29-1 and TRBJ1-2; the D gene is possibly TRBD1 (5 bases). Germline CDR1 and CDR2: SQVTM and ANQGSEA. This CDR3 has 12 amino acids. Trimming shortened V by 7 bases and J by 2 bases, and 11 bases separated the two germline ends. The CDR3 here is CSAQGPNYGYTF. The CDR3, as DNA: TGCAGCGCCCAGGGACCCAACTATGGCTACACCTTC.

The chain employs TRBV19 and TRBJ2-7; 7 bases agree with TRBD1. Germline V lookup: CDR1 LNHDA, CDR2 SQIVND (reference sequence). CDR3 size: 13 residues. V trimming: 4 bases; J trimming: 3 bases; junction bases outside the gene matches: 3. The CDR3 nucleotides read TGTGCCAGTAGTAGAGGGGGCGGCTACGAGCAGTACTTC. Its protein product is CASSRGGGYEQYF. Filled out from reference TRBV19 and TRBJ2-7, the complete variable domain reads DGGITQSPKYLFRKEGQNVTLSCEQNLNHDAMYWYRQDPGQGLRLIYYSQIVNDFQKGDIAEGYSVSREKKESFPLTVTSAQKNPTAFYLCASSRGGGYEQYFGPGTRLTVT.

The J gene is TRBJ2-7, the V gene TRBV6-1; D unclear. Germline V CDR1 and CDR2: MNHNS, SASEGT. Deletions cut 4 bases from V and 1 base from J, with 8 bases between. This CDR3 comprises 13 residues. The CDR3 DNA reads TGTGCCAGCAGTGGGGTCGCTTCCTACGAGCAGTACTTC. Translation gives CASSGVASYEQYF.

This clone has just one count. This chain connects TRBV7-9 to TRBJ1-3; no firm D call. CDR1 is SEHNR and CDR2 is FQNEAQ in the germline V gene (reference sequence). This CDR3 comprises 16 residues. V lost 5 bases, J lost 7 bases, and 21 bases lay in between. The CDR3 loop reads CASSPLPGGGGNTIYF. The CDR3 DNA reads as TGTGCCAGCAGCCCACTCCCGGGCGGAGGAGGGAACACCATATATTTT.

This chain links TRBV7-9 with TRBJ1-2; D is uncertain. The V end was cut by 7 bases, the J end by 1 base, with 13 bases between. CDR1 is SEHNR and CDR2 is FQNEAQ in the germline V gene (reference sequence). This CDR3 contains 14 residues. The CDR3 DNA reads as TGTGCCAGCATCCGGGTCCCGAATAACTATGGCTACACCTTC. Its translation is CASIRVPNNYGYTF.

The chain combines TRBV28 with TRBJ2-5; TRBD2 matches at 14 bases. Germline values: CDR1 MDHEN, CDR2 SYDVKM. V shed 5 bases and J 5 bases; nucleotides not matched to a gene: 16. This CDR3 region has 19 residues. CDR3 sequence: CASSTSPLTSGRGWETQYF. The DNA for the CDR3 is TGTGCCAGCAGTACTTCCCCCCTGACTAGCGGGAGGGGTTGGGAGACCCAGTACTTC.

This clone was seen only once. V usage is TRBV29-1 and J usage is TRBJ2-1, with TRBD2 matching 7 bases. CDR1 and CDR2 from the germline V gene are SQVTM and ANQGSEA. The CDR3 covers 14 residues. The junction had 2 bases not matched to a gene; V was cut back by 1 base and J by 2 bases. The CDR3 DNA reads as TGCAGCGTTGAAGGCGGGAGAACCTACAATGAGCAGTTCTTC. This codes for CSVEGGRTYNEQFF.

V usage is TRBV28 and J usage is TRBJ1-4; 7 nucleotides line up with TRBD1. This CDR3 has 14 amino acids. Germline CDR1 is MDHEN and CDR2 is SYDVKM. The V segment lost 3 bases and the J segment 5 bases; nucleotides outside the gene matches: 3. CDR3: CASSFPGGNEKLFF. The CDR3, as DNA: TGTGCCAGCAGTTTCCCAGGGGGAAATGAAAAACTGTTTTTT.

V gene TRBV18 combines with J gene TRBJ2-1; a weak D match, TRBD2 (5 bases). CDR3 length: 13 amino acids. Per the germline V gene, CDR1 is KGHSH and CDR2 is LQKENI. V lost 5 bases and J 10 bases, leaving 15 bases between the germline ends. The CDR3 DNA reads TGTGCCAGCTCATTCAGCCCCACTAGGGAGCAGTTCTTC. Translation gives CASSFSPTREQFF.

V gene TRBV12-5 combines with J gene TRBJ1-5; 9 bases align to TRBD1. The CDR3 contains 14 residues. Losses at the gene ends were 7 bases for V and 4 bases for J; bases not matched to a gene: 5. Germline V gives CDR1 LGHNT, CDR2 FRNRAP. CDR3 nucleotides: TGTGCTAGTGATAGCGGACAGGGGAATCAGCCCCAGCATTTT. The encoded protein is CASDSGQGNQPQHF.

The chain carries TRBV9 and TRBJ1-1; perhaps TRBD1 as D (6 bases). Germline CDR1 is SGDLS and CDR2 is YYNGEE. The CDR3 length is 16 residues. The ends were cut back, 3 bases at V and 5 bases at J, with 20 bases in the middle. The CDR3 DNA reads as TGTGCCAGCAGCGCTTGGGGAGGTGGGGGGCGAACTGAAGCTTTCTTT. This translates into CASSAWGGGGRTEAFF.

This rearrangement joins TRBV9 to TRBJ2-1, with TRBD1 identical over 9 bases. Per germline, CDR1 SGDLS and CDR2 YYNGEE. V trimming: 3 bases; J trimming: 5 bases; junction bases outside the gene matches: 15. This CDR3 region has 18 residues. The CDR3 here is CASSADHAWTGANNEQFF. CDR3 coding DNA: TGTGCCAGCAGCGCCGACCATGCTTGGACAGGGGCCAACAATGAGCAGTTCTTC.

The chain joins TRBV7-9 to TRBJ2-1; D not resolved. V lost 7 bases and J 5 bases, leaving 12 bases between the germline ends. The length of the CDR3 is 13 residues. CDR1 and CDR2 (germline): SEHNR, FQNEAQ (reference sequence). CDR3 nucleotide sequence: TGTGCCAGCATCCCTCCTAAGGACAATGAGCAGTTCTTC. This encodes CASIPPKDNEQFF.